Listed here are 21 T cell receptor beta chains from one sample, sequenced in a study of blood T cell repertoires in COVID-19. Profiling relied on immunoSEQ multiplex PCR, and the TCRdb table lists in-frame clones only, not all of them. The sample consists of 200,000 to 300,000 clones, roughly 85% of them appearing once. The sample taken for sequencing was PBMCs or T cells enriched from blood (not recorded which). The receptor set was obtained from a woman between 45 and 65 years old with acute COVID-19.

The chain combines TRBV30 with TRBJ1-6; D unclear. Trimming took 3 bases from V and 8 from J, leaving 8 bases between them. CDR3 length: 12 residues. The germline V gene encodes CDR1 GTSNPN and CDR2 SVGIG (reference sequence). The CDR3 is CAWSAQYSPLHF. The DNA for the CDR3 is TGTGCCTGGAGCGCACAGTATTCACCCCTCCACTTT.

The chain recombines TRBV27 with TRBJ1-6; TRBD1 agrees at 7 bases. This CDR3 spans 19 amino acids. Germline V gene data show CDR1 as MNHEY and CDR2 as SMNVEV (reference sequence). With 0 bases clipped from V and 5 bases from J, the junction kept 13 bases outside the gene matches. CDR3 residues: CASSLSILLTGRDNSPLHF. The CDR3 bases are TGTGCCAGCAGTTTATCGATTCTCTTGACAGGGCGGGATAATTCACCCCTCCACTTT.

DNA for the CDR3: TGTGCCACTAGCACAGGGGTCTCCTACGAGCAGTACTTC. Its protein product is CATSTGVSYEQYF. This chain uses TRBV18 with TRBJ2-7; 7 nucleotides align to TRBD1. There are 13 residues in the CDR3. Germline V gives CDR1 KGHSH, CDR2 LQKENI. Trimming at V came to 10 bases and at J to 0 bases, leaving 6 bases not matched to a gene.

V usage is TRBV11-2 and J usage is TRBJ2-5; D remains ambiguous. With 1 base removed from V and 5 bases from J, the gap between germline ends came to 8 bases. The CDR3 is 13 amino acids. CDR1 is SGHAT and CDR2 is FQNNGV in the germline V gene. The CDR3 region is CASSLGLPETQYF. CDR3 sequence (DNA): TGTGCCAGCAGCTTAGGGCTCCCGGAGACCCAGTACTTC.

The gene calls are TRBV6-2 or TRBV6-3 and TRBJ2-5, with D perhaps matching TRBD1 (6 bases). CDR1 MNHEY and CDR2 SVGEGT come from the germline V gene. The length of the CDR3 is 14 residues. The V end was cut by 6 bases, the J end by 4 bases, with 15 bases between. The CDR3 loop is CASSSGTPLETQYF. The CDR3 nucleotides read TGTGCCAGCAGCTCCGGGACACCTTTAGAGACCCAGTACTTC.

This chain links TRBV4-3 with TRBJ2-1, with TRBD2 matching 11 bases. Germline CDR1 is LGHNA and CDR2 is YSLEER. The CDR3 contains 16 residues. Germline trimming cut 3 bases from V and 1 base from J; bases unmatched to any gene: 2. Written as DNA, the CDR3 is TGCGCCAGCAGCCAGGTAGCGGGGGGGTCCTACAATGAGCAGTTCTTC. Its translation is CASSQVAGGSYNEQFF.

V gene TRBV19 combines with J gene TRBJ2-7; 9 nucleotides agree with TRBD2. From germline, CDR1 is LNHDA and CDR2 SQIVND (reference sequence). The J segment lost 4 bases and the V segment lost 0 bases, leaving 7 bases of the junction unmatched. CDR3 length: 16 residues. CDR3 in amino acids: CASSIELAGATYEQYF. CDR3 coding DNA: TGTGCCAGTAGTATAGAACTAGCGGGCGCTACTTACGAGCAGTACTTC.

The chain joins TRBV30 to TRBJ1-3; 10 positions agree with TRBD1. Germline V CDR1 and CDR2: GTSNPN, SVGIG (reference sequence). The CDR3 covers 14 residues. J was trimmed by 5 bases and V by 2 bases; bases with no gene match: 3. The CDR3 loop is CAWSWTGGRNTIYF. The CDR3 DNA reads as TGTGCCTGGAGTTGGACAGGGGGGAGAAACACCATATATTTT. Looking up the rest from reference TRBV30 and TRBJ1-3 gives the full variable domain: SQTIHQWPATLVQPVGSPLSLECTVEGTSNPNLYWYRQAAGRGLQLLFYSVGIGQISSEVPQNLSASRPQDRQFILSSKKLLLSDSGFYLCAWSWTGGRNTIYFGEGSWLTVV.

J is TRBJ1-1 and V is TRBV28; D gene uncertain. This CDR3 has 14 amino acids. The V end lost 7 bases, the J end lost 0 bases, and 12 bases lay between the germline ends. Per the germline V gene, CDR1 is MDHEN and CDR2 is SYDVKM. The DNA of the CDR3 is TGTGCCAGCATGGGCCCGGCCATGAACACTGAAGCTTTCTTT. Protein product: CASMGPAMNTEAFF.

The CDR3 sequence is CAWSLAGGGYTF. Here the CDR3 DNA reads TGTGCCTGGAGTCTGGCAGGGGGTGGCTACACCTTC. The gene calls are TRBV30 and TRBJ1-2; 7 bases match TRBD1. The J segment lost 7 bases and the V segment lost 2 bases, leaving 4 bases of the junction unmatched. The length of the CDR3 is 12 residues. The germline V gene has CDR1 GTSNPN and CDR2 SVGIG (reference sequence).

This chain joins TRBV2 and TRBJ1-1; D gene unclear. This CDR3 has 16 amino acids. V dropped 0 bases and J dropped 4 bases, with 15 bases sitting between them. CDR1 SNHLY and CDR2 FYNNEI come from the germline V gene. This CDR3 reads CASSEAQAGMGTEAFF. CDR3 sequence (DNA): TGTGCCAGCAGTGAAGCGCAGGCGGGGATGGGCACTGAAGCTTTCTTT.

The chain couples TRBV9 to TRBJ2-7, with D unresolved. The germline V gene encodes CDR1 SGDLS and CDR2 YYNGEE. The CDR3 sequence is 13 residues long. The V and J ends lost 4 bases and 6 bases respectively, with 14 bases between them. CDR3 coding DNA: TGTGCCAGCAGCCTTGCCTCTCTCGGCGAGCAGTACTTC. Protein sequence: CASSLASLGEQYF.

Comments on this clone: Other DNA sequences in this specimen translate into the identical CDR3. CDR3 DNA: TGCGCCAGCAGCCTCGACAGGGACTACGAGCAGTACTTC. It specifies CASSLDRDYEQYF. This chain links TRBV5-1 with TRBJ2-7, with 7 bases lining up with TRBD1. Germline V gene lookup returns CDR1 SGHRS and CDR2 YFSETQ. CDR3 length: 13 residues. V lost 4 bases, J lost 3 bases, and 4 bases stayed unmatched.

The rearrangement joins TRBV10-3 to TRBJ1-1, with 7 nucleotides matching TRBD1. V shed 8 bases and J 7 bases; nucleotides not matched to a gene: 7. This CDR3 is built from 12 residues. Germline CDR1 is ENHRY and CDR2 is SYGVKD. CDR3 sequence: CAIRDSDFEAFF. The CDR3, as DNA: TGTGCCATCCGGGACAGCGACTTTGAAGCTTTCTTT.

This clone came up once. The sample holds other DNA sequences that translate to the same CDR3. The genes are TRBV11-3 and TRBJ1-1; no definite D call. The CDR3 runs 15 residues. Trimming removed 0 bases at V and 0 bases at J, with 8 bases between. Germline V gives CDR1 SGHNT, CDR2 YENEEA. CDR3 region: CASSLDGQLNTEAFF. CDR3 coding DNA: TGTGCCAGCAGCTTAGATGGGCAGTTGAACACTGAAGCTTTCTTT.

The rearrangement links TRBV5-1 to TRBJ1-2; no reliable D call. Trimming left V 0 bases short and J 1 base short, with 10 bases between. CDR3 length equals 15 residues. The germline gives CDR1 SGHRS, CDR2 YFSETQ. CDR3 loop: CASSLDGENNYGYTF. The CDR3 bases are TGCGCCAGCAGCTTGGACGGTGAGAATAACTATGGCTACACCTTC. The entire variable domain, with the rest obtained from reference TRBV5-1 and TRBJ1-2, is as follows: KAGVTQTPRYLIKTRGQQVTLSCSPISGHRSVSWYQQTPGQGLQFLFEYFSETQRNKGNFPGRFSGRQFSNSRSEMNVSTLELGDSALYLCASSLDGENNYGYTFGSGTRLTVV.

This chain links TRBV5-1 with TRBJ2-3; TRBD1 matches at 7 bases. Germline CDR1 is SGHRS and CDR2 is YFSETQ. The V segment lost 4 bases and the J segment 2 bases; nucleotides outside the gene matches: 10. The CDR3 contains 16 residues. This CDR3 reads CASSAGRGQVTDTQYF. In DNA, the CDR3 is TGCGCCAGCAGCGCGGGCCGTGGACAGGTCACAGATACGCAGTATTTT. The full variable domain, in which reference TRBV5-1 and TRBJ2-3 provide the parts outside the CDR3, is KAGVTQTPRYLIKTRGQQVTLSCSPISGHRSVSWYQQTPGQGLQFLFEYFSETQRNKGNFPGRFSGRQFSNSRSEMNVSTLELGDSALYLCASSAGRGQVTDTQYFGPGTRLTVL.

The chain links TRBV5-6 to TRBJ2-1; D is possibly TRBD1 (5 bases). V was clipped by 3 bases and J by 6 bases, with 7 bases between them. The CDR3 consists of 12 residues. The germline V gene has CDR1 SGHDT and CDR2 YYEEEE. The CDR3 sequence: CASSSRVNEQFF. The CDR3 DNA follows: TGTGCCAGCAGCTCCAGGGTCAATGAGCAGTTCTTC.

This chain connects TRBV12-3 or TRBV12-4 to TRBJ1-1, with D maybe TRBD1 (6 bases). The length of the CDR3 is 13 residues. The V end was cut by 6 bases, the J end by 5 bases, with 13 bases between. The CDR3 reads CASSGQTQTEAFF. CDR3 DNA: TGTGCCAGCAGCGGACAGACCCAAACTGAAGCTTTCTTT.

In the case of this clone: The sample has other DNA sequences that encode this CDR3 too. V gene TRBV6-5 combines with J gene TRBJ2-1; 9 nucleotides agree with TRBD1. The germline V gene has CDR1 MNHEY and CDR2 SVGAGI. There are 13 residues in the CDR3. With V trimmed by 5 bases and J by 7 bases, 3 bases remained unmatched. This chain's CDR3 is CASSPGTGNEQFF. The CDR3, as DNA: TGTGCCAGCAGTCCCGGGACAGGGAATGAGCAGTTCTTC.

This clone has just a few counts. The V and J genes are TRBV12-5 and TRBJ1-5, with 7 positions matching TRBD1. The CDR3 has 13 residues. CDR1 LGHNT and CDR2 FRNRAP come from the germline V gene. V was clipped by 4 bases and J by 7 bases; unmatched bases: 4. The CDR3 is CASGYSQGQPQHF. The CDR3 bases are TGTGCTAGTGGTTACTCACAGGGGCAGCCCCAGCATTTT.